This entry features one TCR beta chain sequence. Its cognate antigen is unknown. This sample is drawn from a study of tumor and adjacent non-tumor tissue in lung cancer. Study summary: Aged about 30 to 76 years, patients included nine to eleven men and roughly 5 women with stage I to III disease.

A modified ARM-PCR protocol with three rounds of nested PCR amplified TCRbeta. TCRdb re-analysed the multiplex PCR reads in MiXCR, keeping a single row per CDR3 protein. In the table there are 70,000 to 80,000 distinct CDR3 sequences, approximately 72% of which are singletons. Findings and caveats of the study: Higher tumor TCR diversity was associated with shorter survival.

The template was RNA from unsorted bulk tissue. Sequencing was performed on lung tumor tissue. The sequence was collected from a woman in her thirties or forties with non-small cell lung cancer.

This CDR3 is CSVDTVWGRGELFF. For the CDR3, the DNA is TGCAGCGTTGACACGGTCTGGGGGCGTGGGGAGCTGTTTTTT. The J gene is TRBJ2-2, the V gene TRBV29-1, with D perhaps matching TRBD1 (6 bases). Germline lookup yields CDR1 SQVTM and CDR2 ANQGSEA. V shed 3 bases and J shed 8 bases, with 16 bases lying between them. The length of the CDR3 is 14 residues.